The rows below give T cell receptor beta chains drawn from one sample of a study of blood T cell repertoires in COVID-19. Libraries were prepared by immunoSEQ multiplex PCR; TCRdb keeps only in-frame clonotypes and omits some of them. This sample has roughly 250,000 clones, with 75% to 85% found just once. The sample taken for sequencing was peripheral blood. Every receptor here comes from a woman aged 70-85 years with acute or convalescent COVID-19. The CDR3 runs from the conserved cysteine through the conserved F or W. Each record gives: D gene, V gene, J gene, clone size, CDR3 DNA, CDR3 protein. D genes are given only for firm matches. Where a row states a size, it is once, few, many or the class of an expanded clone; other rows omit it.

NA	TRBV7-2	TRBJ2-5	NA	TGTGCCAGCAGCTTAGGAGTAGTTCGAGGGCAAGAGACCCAGTACTTC	CASSLGVVRGQETQYF
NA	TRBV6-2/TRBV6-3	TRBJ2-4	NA	TGTGCCAGCAGTTACCCAGGTCACGGAAACATTCAGTACTTC	CASSYPGHGNIQYF
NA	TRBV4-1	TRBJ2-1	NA	TGCGCCAGCAGCCAAGAGATAACAATCAATGAGCAGTTCTTC	CASSQEITINEQFF
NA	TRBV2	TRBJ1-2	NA	TGTGCCAGCAGTGAGAGCAGGCGCTATGGCTACACCTTC	CASSESRRYGYTF
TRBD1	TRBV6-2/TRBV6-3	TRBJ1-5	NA	TGTGCCAGCAGTCCAGGGGGCGCCGGGTATGGGCCCCAGCATTTT	CASSPGGAGYGPQHF
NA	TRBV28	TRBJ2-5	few	TGTGCCAGCAGTCTGTCAGAGACCCAGTACTTC	CASSLSETQYF
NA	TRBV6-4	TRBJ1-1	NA	TGTGCCAGCAGTCCGGGACACCCGAACACTGAAGCTTTCTTT	CASSPGHPNTEAFF
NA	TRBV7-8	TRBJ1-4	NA	TGTGCCAGCAGCTCTACAGGGAGGGGTGAAAAACTGTTTTTT	CASSSTGRGEKLFF
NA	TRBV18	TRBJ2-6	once	TGTGCCAGCTCGCAACAAACCCAGGGGGCCAACGTCCTGACTTTC	CASSQQTQGANVLTF
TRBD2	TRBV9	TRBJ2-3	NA	TGTGCCAGCAGCCCCCAGGAGCGGGGGGGCACAGATACGCAGTATTTT	CASSPQERGGTDTQYF
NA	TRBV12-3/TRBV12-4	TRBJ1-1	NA	TGTGCCAGCAGTTTGTGGGGCGCTGAAGCTTTCTTT	CASSLWGAEAFF
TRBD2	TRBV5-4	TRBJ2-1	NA	TGTGCCAGCAGCGTAAAGGCCGGGGGGGCCTACAATGAGCAGTTCTTC	CASSVKAGGAYNEQFF
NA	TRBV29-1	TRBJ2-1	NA	TGCAGCGTTCTTAGCCGGCGCGGATACAATGAGCAGTTCTTC	CSVLSRRGYNEQFF
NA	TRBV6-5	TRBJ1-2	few	TGTGCCAGCAGTTACTCCTCTTGGGCGGGTGGCTACACCTTC	CASSYSSWAGGYTF
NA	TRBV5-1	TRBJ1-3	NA	TGCGCCAGCAGCTTGGGGCCAGGGGACTCTGGAAACACCATATATTTT	CASSLGPGDSGNTIYF
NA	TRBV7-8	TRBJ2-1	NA	TGTGCCAGCAGCTTAGTGATAGCGACCTACAATGAGCAGTTCTTC	CASSLVIATYNEQFF
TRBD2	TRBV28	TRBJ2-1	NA	TGTGCCAGCAGTCTCCCCCGTAAGACTAGCGGGGTTCGCTCCTACAATGAGCAGTTCTTC	CASSLPRKTSGVRSYNEQFF
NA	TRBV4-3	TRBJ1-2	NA	TGCGCCAGCAGCCAAAACCCCGGGACTTCAGGGAGGTATGGCTACACCTTC	CASSQNPGTSGRYGYTF
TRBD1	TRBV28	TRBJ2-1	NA	TGTGCCAGCAGTACCCGGACAGGCTACAATGAGCAGTTCTTC	CASSTRTGYNEQFF
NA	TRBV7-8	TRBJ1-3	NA	TGTGCCAGCAGCCCCAGAAGCTCTGGAAACACCATATATTTT	CASSPRSSGNTIYF
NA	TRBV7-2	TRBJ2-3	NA	TGTGCCAGCAGCTTGACGGAGGAAGTTACGCAGTATTTT	CASSLTEEVTQYF
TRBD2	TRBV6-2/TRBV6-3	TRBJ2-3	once	TGTGCCAGCAGTTACCGGGGGGGCAAGGTAGATACGCAGTATTTT	CASSYRGGKVDTQYF
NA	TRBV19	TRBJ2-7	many	TGTGCCAGTAGCGATGACAGGCGGGCCCCCTACGAGCAGTACTTC	CASSDDRRAPYEQYF
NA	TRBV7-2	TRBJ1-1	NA	TGTGCCAGCAGCTTAGTTGGGTGGGGGGGCACTGAAGCTTTCTTT	CASSLVGWGGTEAFF
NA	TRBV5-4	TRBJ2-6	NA	TGTGCCAGCAGCGCCGGGGGGGGACAGGGCCGCTCTGGGGCCAACGTCCTGACTTTC	CASSAGGGQGRSGANVLTF
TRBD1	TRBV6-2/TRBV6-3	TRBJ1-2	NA	TGTGCCAGCAGTTACTCAGGGGGCGCAGGCTACACCTTC	CASSYSGGAGYTF
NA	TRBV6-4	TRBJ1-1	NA	TGTGCCAGCAGCGCGAGCGGGGACACTGAAGCTTTCTTT	CASSASGDTEAFF
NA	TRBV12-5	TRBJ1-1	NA	TGTGCTAGTTCTCTGGGAGAGAACACTGAAGCTTTCTTT	CASSLGENTEAFF